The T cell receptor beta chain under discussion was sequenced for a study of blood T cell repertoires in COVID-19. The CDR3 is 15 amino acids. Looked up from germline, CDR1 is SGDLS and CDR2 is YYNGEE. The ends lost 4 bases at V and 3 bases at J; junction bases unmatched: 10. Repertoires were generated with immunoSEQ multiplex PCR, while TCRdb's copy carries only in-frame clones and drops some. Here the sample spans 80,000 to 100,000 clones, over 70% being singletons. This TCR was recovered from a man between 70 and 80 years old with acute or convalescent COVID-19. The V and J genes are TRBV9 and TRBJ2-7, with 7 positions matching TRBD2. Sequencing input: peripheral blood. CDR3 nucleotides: TGTGCCAGCAGCCCCCCCCGTTCTAGCGGCTACGAGCAGTACTTC. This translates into CASSPPRSSGYEQYF.